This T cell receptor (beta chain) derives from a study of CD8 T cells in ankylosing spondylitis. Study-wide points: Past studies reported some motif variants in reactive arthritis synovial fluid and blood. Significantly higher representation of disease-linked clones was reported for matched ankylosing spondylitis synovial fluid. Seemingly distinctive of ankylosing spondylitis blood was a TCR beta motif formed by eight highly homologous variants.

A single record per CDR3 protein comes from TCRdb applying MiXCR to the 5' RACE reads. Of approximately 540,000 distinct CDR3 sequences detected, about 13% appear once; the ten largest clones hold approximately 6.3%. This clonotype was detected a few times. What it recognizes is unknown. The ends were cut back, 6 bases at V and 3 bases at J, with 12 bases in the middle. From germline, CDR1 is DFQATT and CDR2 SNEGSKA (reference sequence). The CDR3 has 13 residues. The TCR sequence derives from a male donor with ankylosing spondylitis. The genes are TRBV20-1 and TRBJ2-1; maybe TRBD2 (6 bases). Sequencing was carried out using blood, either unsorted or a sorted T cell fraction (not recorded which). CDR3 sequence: CSAGSMNYNEQFF. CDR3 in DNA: TGCAGTGCCGGGAGTATGAACTACAATGAGCAGTTCTTC.